This is a list of T cell receptor beta chains from one sample in a study of blood T cell repertoires in COVID-19. Sequencing was performed with immunoSEQ multiplex PCR; in TCRdb, only in-frame clones are kept and a portion is missing. The sample lists about 290,000 clones, around 89% seen once, with roughly 5% in the top ten. The sequencing input was peripheral blood. The receptors stem from a man aged 40-49 years with acute or convalescent COVID-19. CDR3s include the opening cysteine and the closing phenylalanine or tryptophan. The D gene is left open where the match is weak. For some rows the clone size is stated as once, few or many, or as a class when expanded; others skip it.

V,J,D,size,CDR3,DNA
TRBV14,TRBJ1-1,TRBD1,NA,CASSQVPGGRRNTEAFF,TGTGCCAGCAGCCAAGTTCCAGGGGGAAGGAGGAACACTGAAGCTTTCTTT
TRBV25-1,TRBJ1-1,NA,NA,CASSFGQSEAFF,TGTGCCAGCAGTTTCGGACAGTCTGAAGCTTTCTTT
TRBV5-1,TRBJ1-4,NA,NA,CASSKGAVATNEKLFF,TGCGCCAGCAGCAAAGGGGCAGTTGCAACTAATGAAAAACTGTTTTTT
TRBV5-1,TRBJ2-3,NA,NA,CASSLAGQRTTTDTQYF,TGCGCCAGCAGCTTGGCAGGACAGCGGACCACCACAGATACGCAGTATTTT
TRBV6-4,TRBJ2-1,NA,NA,CASSEGDRSYNEQFF,TGTGCCAGCAGTGAAGGGGATCGGTCCTACAATGAGCAGTTCTTC
TRBV7-3,TRBJ2-7,TRBD2,NA,CASSLTSAGGPLEQYF,TGTGCCAGCAGCTTAACGTCAGCGGGGGGGCCTCTCGAGCAGTACTTC
TRBV4-1,TRBJ1-2,TRBD1,once,CASSQSMGQGLGYTF,TGCGCCAGCAGCCAAAGTATGGGACAGGGTTTGGGCTACACCTTC
TRBV27,TRBJ1-1,NA,NA,CASRVQVMNTEAFF,TGTGCCAGCAGGGTCCAGGTTATGAACACTGAAGCTTTCTTT
TRBV5-6,TRBJ2-1,TRBD1,NA,CASASGTGPYNEQFF,TGTGCCAGCGCCTCCGGGACAGGGCCTTACAATGAGCAGTTCTTC
TRBV7-9,TRBJ1-2,TRBD1,NA,CARTGFNYGYTF,TGTGCCAGGACAGGGTTTAACTATGGCTACACCTTC
TRBV3-1/TRBV3-2,TRBJ2-1,NA,NA,CASSQVGRMAYNEQFF,TGTGCCAGCAGCCAAGTAGGGAGGATGGCCTACAATGAGCAGTTCTTC
TRBV6-5,TRBJ1-2,NA,few,CASKSTGSDYGYTF,TGTGCCAGCAAAAGCACAGGGAGCGACTATGGCTACACCTTC
TRBV30,TRBJ2-3,TRBD1,NA,CAWSQNTGAGTDTQYF,TGTGCCTGGAGTCAGAACACAGGGGCCGGGACAGATACGCAGTATTTT
TRBV3-1/TRBV3-2,TRBJ2-1,NA,NA,CASSQSHEQFF,TGTGCCAGCAGCCAGAGTCATGAGCAGTTCTTC
TRBV30,TRBJ1-2,NA,NA,CAWSVGGKVGGYTF,TGTGCCTGGAGTGTCGGCGGGAAGGTTGGGGGCTACACCTTC
TRBV4-2,TRBJ2-1,TRBD2,NA,CASSPSGGYNEQFF,TGTGCCAGCAGCCCGAGCGGGGGATACAATGAGCAGTTCTTC
TRBV5-1,TRBJ1-6,TRBD1,NA,CASSPGLGQGNSPLHF,TGCGCCAGCAGCCCAGGCCTTGGACAGGGTAATTCACCCCTCCACTTT
TRBV7-8,TRBJ2-7,NA,NA,CASSRYEGEGQYF,TGTGCCAGCAGCCGCTACGAGGGTGAGGGGCAGTACTTC
TRBV5-6,TRBJ2-4,NA,NA,CASSSQYLAKNIQYF,TGTGCCAGCAGCTCGCAGTATCTAGCCAAAAACATTCAGTACTTC
TRBV14,TRBJ1-1,NA,NA,CASRPPSTSTEAFF,TGTGCCAGCAGGCCCCCGAGTACTTCCACTGAAGCTTTCTTT
TRBV7-6,TRBJ2-7,NA,NA,CASSLSFYRAYEQYF,TGTGCCAGCAGCTTGTCCTTTTACAGGGCCTACGAGCAGTACTTC
TRBV2,TRBJ1-5,TRBD1,NA,CASSEQGADQPQHF,TGTGCCAGCAGTGAGCAGGGGGCGGATCAGCCCCAGCATTTT
TRBV19,TRBJ1-1,NA,NA,CASSIVGQGPNTEAFF,TGTGCCAGTAGTATAGTAGGTCAGGGCCCGAACACTGAAGCTTTCTTT
TRBV5-1,TRBJ2-1,NA,NA,CASSLGGTPNEQFF,TGCGCCAGCAGCTTGGGCGGGACTCCGAATGAGCAGTTCTTC
TRBV24-1,TRBJ2-3,NA,NA,CAISAASTDTQYF,TGTGCCATCAGCGCGGCTAGCACAGATACGCAGTATTTT
TRBV5-1,TRBJ1-5,NA,NA,CASSLSPGAYQPQHF,TGCGCCAGCAGCTTGTCCCCAGGGGCATATCAGCCCCAGCATTTT
TRBV5-1,TRBJ1-6,TRBD1,NA,CASSGRTGDDSPLHF,TGCGCCAGCAGCGGGAGGACAGGGGACGATTCACCCCTCCACTTT
TRBV24-1,TRBJ1-4,NA,NA,CATSEVKQGGNEKLFF,TGTGCCACCAGTGAAGTGAAACAGGGCGGGAATGAAAAACTGTTTTTT
TRBV23-1,TRBJ1-3,NA,NA,CASGRGGNSGNTIYF,TGCGCCAGCGGGCGGGGAGGGAACTCTGGAAACACCATATATTTT
TRBV14,TRBJ2-7,TRBD1,NA,CASSQDRDSHEQYF,TGTGCCAGCAGCCAAGATCGGGACAGTCACGAGCAGTACTTC
TRBV6-2/TRBV6-3,TRBJ1-5,NA,NA,CASSYALGTGGHF,TGTGCCAGCAGTTATGCCCTCGGAACCGGGGGGCATTTT
TRBV30,TRBJ2-2,NA,NA,CAWNAGSNTGELFF,TGTGCCTGGAACGCAGGGTCGAACACCGGGGAGCTGTTTTTT
TRBV5-4,TRBJ1-1,NA,once,CASSFGGDTEAFF,TGTGCCAGCAGCTTTGGAGGGGACACTGAAGCTTTCTTT
TRBV3-1/TRBV3-2,TRBJ2-1,NA,NA,CASSQDVRGHPYNEQFF,TGTGCCAGCAGCCAAGATGTGCGGGGTCACCCCTACAATGAGCAGTTCTTC
TRBV19,TRBJ1-1,NA,few,CASSTQVNTEAFF,TGTGCCAGTAGTACTCAGGTGAACACTGAAGCTTTCTTT
TRBV6-2/TRBV6-3,TRBJ2-1,NA,NA,CASSPLRSSYNEQFF,TGTGCCAGCAGTCCGCTTAGGAGCTCCTACAATGAGCAGTTCTTC
TRBV5-6,TRBJ2-4,NA,NA,CASSPQGGIQYF,TGTGCCAGCAGCCCCCAAGGGGGAATTCAGTACTTC
TRBV5-4,TRBJ1-2,NA,NA,CASSHKTPPNYGYTF,TGTGCCAGCAGCCATAAGACTCCCCCTAACTATGGCTACACCTTC
TRBV2,TRBJ1-5,NA,NA,CASGFRGRQPQHF,TGTGCCAGCGGATTCAGGGGAAGACAGCCCCAGCATTTT
TRBV10-3,TRBJ2-7,TRBD2,NA,CAISARSSGGPGPYEQYF,TGTGCCATCAGTGCCAGGAGTAGCGGGGGGCCGGGCCCCTACGAGCAGTACTTC
TRBV5-1,TRBJ2-7,NA,NA,CASSLEAGKDEQYF,TGCGCCAGCAGCTTGGAGGCAGGGAAGGACGAGCAGTACTTC
TRBV27,TRBJ1-5,TRBD1,NA,CASSRGQGIQPQHF,TGTGCCAGCAGCCGGGGACAGGGGATCCAGCCCCAGCATTTT
TRBV27,TRBJ2-5,NA,NA,CASSLLSGAATQYF,TGTGCCAGCAGTTTATTATCAGGGGCGGCGACCCAGTACTTC
TRBV7-2,TRBJ1-5,TRBD1,NA,CASSRGGQGVNQPQHF,TGTGCCAGCAGCCGCGGAGGACAGGGGGTAAATCAGCCCCAGCATTTT
TRBV20-1,TRBJ1-3,NA,NA,CSARQSNTIYF,TGCAGTGCCCGCCAAAGCAACACCATATATTTT
TRBV2,TRBJ2-2,TRBD2,NA,CAIRGGQNTGELFF,TGTGCCATTCGGGGGGGCCAGAACACCGGGGAGCTGTTTTTT
TRBV24-1,TRBJ2-3,NA,once,CATSELYTDTQYF,TGTGCCACCAGTGAACTATACACAGATACGCAGTATTTT
TRBV4-1,TRBJ2-1,NA,NA,CASSPPSGEEQFF,TGCGCCAGCAGCCCTCCTTCTGGAGAAGAGCAGTTCTTC
TRBV7-3,TRBJ2-6,NA,NA,CASSLGSSGANVLTF,TGTGCCAGCAGCCTCGGGAGTTCTGGGGCCAACGTCCTGACTTTC
TRBV6-2/TRBV6-3,TRBJ2-1,TRBD2,NA,CASSPLAGGYNEQFF,TGTGCCAGCAGTCCCTTAGCGGGGGGGTACAATGAGCAGTTCTTC
TRBV4-1,TRBJ1-2,NA,NA,CASSQDPGSPGYTF,TGCGCCAGCAGCCAAGACCCGGGTAGTCCTGGCTACACCTTC
TRBV27,TRBJ2-7,NA,NA,CASSPGIGPWEQYF,TGTGCCAGCAGTCCGGGGATCGGTCCCTGGGAGCAGTACTTC
TRBV2,TRBJ2-4,NA,NA,CASSIRTDAKNIQYF,TGTGCCAGCAGTATCCGGACTGACGCCAAAAACATTCAGTACTTC
TRBV7-2,TRBJ1-1,NA,NA,CASSLHRVQNTEAFF,TGTGCCAGCAGCCTACACAGGGTTCAAAACACTGAAGCTTTCTTT
TRBV7-2,TRBJ2-2,TRBD1,NA,CASSYLGGQAGGELFF,TGTGCCAGCAGCTACTTAGGTGGACAGGCCGGCGGGGAGCTGTTTTTT
TRBV2,TRBJ2-1,NA,NA,CASSGVSSYNEQFF,TGTGCCAGCTCCGGTGTGAGCTCCTACAATGAGCAGTTCTTC